This TCR beta chain was recovered during a study of blood T cell repertoires in COVID-19 (dated by TCRdb to 2018 to 2021). In the study overall: Samples from collaborators originated in the United States, Italy and Spain and spanned both the acute and convalescent phases of COVID-19. The material from the prospective study consisted of cDNA or gDNA derived from T cells, B-cell-depleted T cells, or PBMCs. Subjects who had been exposed to COVID-19, were actively infected with it, or had recovered from it provided the deeply sampled blood TCRbeta repertoires that made up the dataset. The repertoires were made available in a free public database intended to serve as a resource for research on the immune response to SARS-CoV-2. The samples were drawn from the first 160 participants of the ongoing ImmuneRACE study and from some 1,300 subjects provided by 6 global collaborators. Sample metadata almost always included a de-identified subject ID, COVID-19 status, age in years and sex. HLA class I and class II types, where available, came from metadata supplied by the sample provider rather than from assay-based typing. Study-wide conclusions, independent of this receptor: How much clinical and demographic metadata was included differed by source and by participant, and the metadata was provided uncurated.

TCRbeta CDR3 regions were amplified from genomic DNA by means of the immunoSEQ Assay, a bias-controlled multiplex PCR. The authors' pipeline ran thus. The number of nucleated cells in each sample was estimated from the amplification of reference gene primers within the assay. Sequence reads were collapsed and filtered to measure the absolute abundance of every unique TCRbeta CDR3 rearrangement. For each sample, productive Simpson clonality was calculated by taking the square root of Simpson's diversity index across productive rearrangements. The source is immuneACCESS, and TCRdb retained only in-frame sequences with V and J called. Part of the clones is not carried over; for the studies checked, unresolved V genes explain less than half of this, and the remainder is unexplained. That table supplies the V and J calls and clone size; D and trimming were determined from the DNA. Present in this sample are about 380,000 clones, roughly 90% of which were seen just once. The leading ten clones occupy about 1.2% of the sample.

This clone was observed a single time. Its antigen remains unidentified. No per-base quality is available; no much larger clone lies one base away. V is shortened by 3 bases, J by 3 bases, and the region joining them spans 7 bases. From its cysteine to its phenylalanine, the CDR3 spans 13 amino acids. The CDR3 DNA has 39 bases and is translated from base 1. Each collaborating institution followed its own protocols to collect whole blood in K2EDTA tubes. For TCRbeta analysis, collaborators shipped samples as frozen whole blood, isolated PBMCs, or DNA extracted from either of those sample types. The sequence came from a man in his forties with acute or convalescent COVID-19. Sequences were obtained from peripheral blood. The rearranged segments are TRBV12-3 or TRBV12-4 and TRBJ2-3, with a weak D call of TRBD2 (6 bases match). The encoded CDR3 is CASSLGRTDTQYF. The sequenced DNA is TGTGCCAGCAGTTTGGGGAGGACAGATACGCAGTATTTT.